A selection of T cell receptor beta chains follows, all from one sample in a study of cytomegalovirus exposure and HLA in healthy donors. The assay was immunoSEQ multiplex PCR, and TCRdb's table has in-frame clones only and misses some. The sample comprises around 130,000 clones, 78% of which are singletons, and roughly 1.5% rests with the top ten. Sample: PBMCs. The receptors originated from a woman aged 18-29 years in good health and CMV-seronegative. Each CDR3 is given with its conserved first and last residue. A D gene is named only where the DNA matches it firmly. Size is stated for part of the rows, as once, few or many counts, or as a class when the clone is expanded.

>-|-|TRBJ2-4|TRBV10-3
TGTGCCACCCGGGACTCCAAAAACATTCAGTACTTC
CATRDSKNIQYF
>-|-|TRBJ2-7|TRBV27
TGTGCCAGCAGTCCGGGTAGCTATGCCTCCTACGAGCAGTACTTC
CASSPGSYASYEQYF
>TRBD2|few|TRBJ2-2|TRBV11-2
TGTGCCAGCAGCTTAGACGGGAGGGCCGCCGGGGAGCTGTTTTTT
CASSLDGRAAGELFF
>-|-|TRBJ2-3|TRBV7-8
TGTGCCAGCAGCTTAGCGAAGTCTAGCGGCACAGATACGCAGTATTTT
CASSLAKSSGTDTQYF
>-|-|TRBJ2-3|TRBV5-1
TGCGCCACGCGTTCGGGAGGCACAGATACGCAGTATTTT
CATRSGGTDTQYF
>-|once|TRBJ1-1|TRBV13
TGTGCCAGCAGGAGGAGCGGGGACACTGAAGCTTTCTTT
CASRRSGDTEAFF
>-|-|TRBJ2-1|TRBV10-3
TGTGCCATCAACATGGGAGGAGGGCTTAATGAGCAGTTCTTC
CAINMGGGLNEQFF
>-|-|TRBJ1-1|TRBV30
TGTGCCTGGGGAAAGTCTCAGGCTGAAGCTTTCTTT
CAWGKSQAEAFF
>-|many|TRBJ2-7|TRBV9
TGTGCCAGCAGCGTAGCTGAGGGAGGTGCGGAGCAGTACTTC
CASSVAEGGAEQYF
>-|-|TRBJ2-3|TRBV4-1
TGCGCCAGCAGCCTCAAGCCGGTAGGGGCCGATACGCAGTATTTT
CASSLKPVGADTQYF
>TRBD1|-|TRBJ1-2|TRBV5-4
TGTGCCAGCAGCTCAACAGGGGAGTCGATCTATGGCTACACCTTC
CASSSTGESIYGYTF
>-|-|TRBJ2-7|TRBV18
TGTGCCAGCTCACCAGGGGCAGGGCCCTACGAGCAGTACTTC
CASSPGAGPYEQYF
>-|-|TRBJ2-7|TRBV27
TGTGCCAGCCCCTTTGCTAGCAGCTCGAAGCAGTACTTC
CASPFASSSKQYF
>TRBD1|once|TRBJ1-3|TRBV2
TGTGCCAGCAGTGAGGGGACAGGAATGGCTGGAAACACCATATATTTT
CASSEGTGMAGNTIYF
>-|-|TRBJ1-2|TRBV9
TGTGCCAGCAGCGCGACAGTTACCTATGGCTACACCTTC
CASSATVTYGYTF
>-|-|TRBJ1-1|TRBV5-4
TGTGCCAGCAGCTCGCTGGGGCAGGGCACTGAAGCTTTCTTT
CASSSLGQGTEAFF
>-|-|TRBJ1-3|TRBV30
TGTGCCTGGAGTGTACTCCAACGAAACACCATATATTTT
CAWSVLQRNTIYF
>TRBD2|-|TRBJ2-3|TRBV7-9
TGTGCCAGCAGCTCCCTCCTAGCGGGAAGCACAGATACGCAGTATTTT
CASSSLLAGSTDTQYF
>TRBD2|-|TRBJ2-2|TRBV27
TGTGCCAGCAGAGCGGGAATCACCGGGGAGCTGTTTTTT
CASRAGITGELFF
>TRBD2|-|TRBJ2-7|TRBV5-6
TGTGCCAGCACCTCCGGGACTAGTCTTAACGAGCAGTACTTC
CASTSGTSLNEQYF
>-|-|TRBJ1-2|TRBV7-2
TGTGCCAGCAGCTCCAGGGTTCGTGGCTACACCTTC
CASSSRVRGYTF
>-|-|TRBJ2-3|TRBV29-1
TGCAGCGTTGAAGGGCGGGCTAGCGACACAGATACGCAGTATTTT
CSVEGRASDTDTQYF
>-|-|TRBJ1-2|TRBV30
TGTGCCTGGAGTGGTTACAGGGCTGGCTACACCTTC
CAWSGYRAGYTF
>-|once|TRBJ2-1|TRBV11-2
TGTGCCAGCAGCTTAGGGGCGTGGGAGGTATGGAATGAGCAGTTCTTC
CASSLGAWEVWNEQFF
>-|-|TRBJ2-7|TRBV29-1
TGCAGCGCAGGAGGGGTATCCTACGAGCAGTACTTC
CSAGGVSYEQYF
>-|-|TRBJ1-5|TRBV19
TGTGCCAGCTCGGGGACACTTATCCAGCCCCAGCATTTT
CASSGTLIQPQHF
>-|-|TRBJ2-1|TRBV30
TGTGCCTGGAGTGTACCTAGTTTCGATGAGCAGTTCTTC
CAWSVPSFDEQFF